This is a list of T cell receptor beta chains from one sample in a study of T-cell reconstitution after alpha-beta-depleted transplantation in children. TCRdb re-called the PCR reads through MiXCR, storing one row per CDR3 protein. The table records just over 200,000 distinct CDR3 sequences, around 8.4% of them present only once. The sample was PBMCs, mostly from graft donor cells, taken 360 days after TCRalphabeta/CD19-depleted stem cell transplant. These receptors were collected from a male patient between 2 and 10 years old who had a stem cell transplant for acute myeloid leukemia, so the T cells may come from the graft donor. The CDR3 runs from the conserved cysteine through the conserved F or W. Fields, in order: CDR3 protein, CDR3 DNA, D gene, V gene, J gene, clone size. A D gene is named only where the DNA matches it firmly. Size values are once, few and many counts, or a class for expanded clones, and some rows have none.

CASSAPGLAGRGQFF	TGTGCCAGCAGTGCTCCGGGACTAGCGGGAAGGGGGCAGTTCTTC	TRBD2	TRBV12-3/TRBV12-4	TRBJ2-1	few
CSARTSGISRETQYF	TGCAGTGCACGGACTAGCGGGATTTCCCGAGAGACCCAGTACTTC	TRBD2	TRBV20-1	TRBJ2-5	few
CASSYSTRARDLNTEAFF	TGTGCCAGCAGTTACTCGACGAGGGCTCGGGACTTGAACACTGAAGCTTTCTTT	.	TRBV6-2/TRBV6-3	TRBJ1-1	few
CATSDPYNEQFF	TGTGCCACCAGTGATCCTTACAATGAGCAGTTCTTC	.	TRBV24-1	TRBJ2-1	.
CSAAGTSGTEQFF	TGCAGTGCTGCTGGGACTAGCGGGACTGAGCAGTTCTTC	TRBD2	TRBV20-1	TRBJ2-1	many
CATSSRVRETQYF	TGTGCCACCAGCAGTCGAGTAAGAGAGACCCAGTACTTC	.	TRBV15	TRBJ2-5	many
CASTSTRVETQYF	TGTGCCAGCACCTCGACCAGGGTGGAGACCCAGTACTTC	.	TRBV2	TRBJ2-5	few
CASSPTFWFENYNSPLHF	TGTGCCAGCAGTCCCACCTTCTGGTTTGAGAACTATAATTCACCCCTCCACTTT	.	TRBV12-3/TRBV12-4	TRBJ1-6	.
CASSLHVSSYNEQFF	TGCGCCAGCTCTCTACACGTGAGCTCCTACAATGAGCAGTTCTTC	.	TRBV5-1	TRBJ2-1	many
CASSLRGVASSYNEQFF	TGCGCCAGCAGCTTGCGGGGGGTAGCTAGCTCCTACAATGAGCAGTTCTTC	TRBD2	TRBV5-1	TRBJ2-1	.
CASSAGTSGRSEQFF	TGCGCCAGCAGCGCCGGGACTAGCGGGAGGAGTGAGCAGTTCTTC	TRBD2	TRBV5-1	TRBJ2-1	many
CASSEYGLGGRENEQFF	TGTGCCAGCAGTGAATATGGGTTGGGCGGGAGAGAAAATGAGCAGTTCTTC	TRBD2	TRBV25-1	TRBJ2-1	.
CASSRRGDNVKNIQYF	TGTGCCAGCAGCCGGAGGGGGGACAACGTCAAAAACATTCAGTACTTC	.	TRBV12-3/TRBV12-4	TRBJ2-4	.
CATSRDRANRGGDTQYF	TGTGCCACCAGCAGAGATAGAGCCAATCGGGGGGGAGATACGCAGTATTTT	TRBD2	TRBV15	TRBJ2-3	.
CAISEGRVVDTEAFF	TGTGCCATCAGTGAAGGCAGGGTCGTCGACACTGAAGCTTTCTTT	.	TRBV10-3	TRBJ1-1	.
CASSRLNRGNTGELFF	TGCGCCAGCAGCCGACTGAACAGGGGGAACACCGGGGAGCTGTTTTTT	TRBD1	TRBV4-1	TRBJ2-2	few
CSARGEGYGYTF	TGCAGCGCCCGGGGGGAAGGCTATGGCTACACCTTC	.	TRBV29-1	TRBJ1-2	.
CASSLWPGGTYNEQFF	TGTGCCAGCAGCTTATGGCCCGGGGGGACCTACAATGAGCAGTTCTTC	TRBD2	TRBV5-6	TRBJ2-1	few
CSARGQGVNEQFF	TGCAGCGCGAGGGGACAGGGGGTCAATGAGCAGTTCTTC	TRBD1	TRBV29-1	TRBJ2-1	many
CASSYSTRAFSNSPLHF	TGTGCCAGCAGTTACTCGACCAGGGCGTTCTCTAATTCACCCCTCCACTTT	.	TRBV6-5	TRBJ1-6	.
CASSPRTSGMPFSYNEQFF	TGTGCCAGCAGCCCGAGGACTAGCGGTATGCCGTTCTCCTACAATGAGCAGTTCTTC	TRBD2	TRBV11-2	TRBJ2-1	few
CSVEGVAETQYF	TGCAGCGTCGAAGGGGTAGCGGAGACCCAGTACTTC	.	TRBV29-1	TRBJ2-5	many
CASGTGTGGAFGGSPLHF	TGTGCTAGTGGCACCGGGACAGGGGGCGCATTCGGTGGTTCACCCCTCCACTTT	TRBD1	TRBV12-5	TRBJ1-6	.
CAISDPGGTKNILYF	TGTGCCATCAGTGATCCGGGGGGGACCAAAAACATTCTGTACTTC	TRBD2	TRBV10-3	TRBJ2-4	.
CSAIGGGARVYNEQFF	TGCAGTGCTATCGGAGGGGGGGCGAGAGTCTACAATGAGCAGTTCTTC	.	TRBV20-1	TRBJ2-1	few
CSAKRTAPENSPLHF	TGCAGTGCCAAAAGGACAGCGCCGGAGAATTCACCCCTCCACTTT	.	TRBV20-1	TRBJ1-6	few
CSVAPGTGGETQYF	TGCAGCGTGGCCCCCGGGACAGGGGGGGAGACCCAGTACTTC	TRBD1	TRBV29-1	TRBJ2-5	many
CASSLRRTGRSYEQYF	TGTGCCAGCAGTCTCCGACGGACAGGGAGATCCTACGAGCAGTACTTC	TRBD1	TRBV27	TRBJ2-7	many
CASSLEGPNSGGGNEQFF	TGTGCCAGCAGCTTAGAAGGCCCCAATAGCGGGGGAGGTAATGAGCAGTTCTTC	TRBD2	TRBV11-2	TRBJ2-1	.
CSARPPGPYEQYF	TGCAGTGCTAGGCCCCCGGGGCCCTACGAGCAGTACTTC	.	TRBV20-1	TRBJ2-7	few
CASSDYRALNTEAFF	TGTGCCAGCAGCGATTACAGGGCTTTGAACACTGAAGCTTTCTTT	.	TRBV5-5	TRBJ1-1	few
CASSQEALSSYEQYF	TGCGCCAGCAGCCAAGAGGCCCTCAGCTCCTACGAGCAGTACTTC	.	TRBV4-1	TRBJ2-7	few
CASSQFRDPEYIQYF	TGTGCCAGCAGCCAGTTCCGGGACCCCGAGTACATTCAGTACTTC	.	TRBV4-2	TRBJ2-4	few
CATSSPQGAEQPQHF	TGTGCCACCAGCAGCCCCCAGGGGGCTGAGCAGCCCCAGCATTTT	TRBD1	TRBV15	TRBJ1-5	.
CATGTSGTRGYNEQFF	TGTGCCACCGGGACTAGCGGGACTCGTGGTTACAATGAGCAGTTCTTC	TRBD2	TRBV24-1	TRBJ2-1	many
CASSPGGGEGPQHF	TGCGCCAGCAGCCCCGGGGGTGGAGAAGGGCCCCAGCATTTT	.	TRBV5-1	TRBJ1-5	few
CASSYAGANPYNEQFF	TGTGCCAGCAGTTACGCGGGAGCTAACCCCTACAATGAGCAGTTCTTC	TRBD2	TRBV6-5	TRBJ2-1	.
CSESRTGTEAFF	TGCAGTGAGTCTCGAACGGGCACTGAAGCTTTCTTT	.	TRBV20-1	TRBJ1-1	few
CSARVTLGVETQYF	TGCAGTGCTAGAGTTACCTTGGGCGTAGAGACCCAGTACTTC	.	TRBV20-1	TRBJ2-5	.